This is a list of T cell receptor beta chains from one sample in a study of shared clonotypes between healthy human individuals. This table comes from immunoSEQ multiplex PCR, and its TCRdb copy is limited to in-frame clones, with some not included. The sample consists of roughly 2 million clones, 95% of them appearing once. The sample taken for sequencing was naive CD4+ T cells sorted from blood. The origin of the receptors is a man younger than 30 in good health. CDR3s include the opening cysteine and the closing phenylalanine or tryptophan. D genes are given only for firm matches. A row's size may be missing; if present it is once, few, many or a size class.

abundance,v_gene,len,d_gene,j_gene,CDR3nt,CDR3aa
NA,TRBV15,15,NA,TRBJ2-5,TGTGCCACCAGCAGAGACCCTGGCGATCAAGAGACCCAGTACTTC,CATSRDPGDQETQYF
NA,TRBV5-1,15,TRBD1,TRBJ2-7,TGCGCCAGCAGCTCTTCCGGGACAGGGTTCTACGAGCAGTACTTC,CASSSSGTGFYEQYF
NA,TRBV18,15,NA,TRBJ2-7,TGTGCCAGCTCACCACCGGGCCTAAGCTCCTACGAGCAGTACTTC,CASSPPGLSSYEQYF
NA,TRBV10-2,18,TRBD1,TRBJ1-3,TGCGCCAGCAGTGAGGGAGGGACAGGGGGCACCTCTGGAAACACCATATATTTT,CASSEGGTGGTSGNTIYF
NA,TRBV5-1,16,TRBD1,TRBJ1-2,TGCGCCAGCAGCTTCTTCCTGGACAGGGCCAACTATGGCTACACCTTC,CASSFFLDRANYGYTF
NA,TRBV18,15,NA,TRBJ1-4,TGTGCCAGCTCACCAACGGGACACCCGAATGAAAAACTGTTTTTT,CASSPTGHPNEKLFF
NA,TRBV5-1,14,NA,TRBJ2-3,TGCGCCAGCAGCCTTGGGGGGCACACAGATACGCAGTATTTT,CASSLGGHTDTQYF
NA,TRBV6-1,13,NA,TRBJ1-6,TGTGCCAGCACACCATCGGGGAATTCACCCCTCCACTTT,CASTPSGNSPLHF
NA,TRBV18,14,NA,TRBJ2-3,TGTGCCAGCTCACCACGGGGAATCACAGATACGCAGTATTTT,CASSPRGITDTQYF
NA,TRBV25-1,15,NA,TRBJ2-6,TGTGCCAGCAGGGCACAGGGTGCTGGGGCCAACGTCCTGACTTTC,CASRAQGAGANVLTF
NA,TRBV5-5,13,NA,TRBJ2-1,TGTGCCAGCAGCTCCCTAACCTTCAATGAGCAGTTCTTC,CASSSLTFNEQFF
NA,TRBV2,18,NA,TRBJ2-7,TGTGCCAGCAGTAAGGAAGGGGGACTCCGAGATCGCTCCTACGAGCAGTACTTC,CASSKEGGLRDRSYEQYF
NA,TRBV7-9,15,TRBD1,TRBJ1-2,TGTGCCAGCAGCTCCCCGGGGACAGGGGGTTATGGCTACACCTTC,CASSSPGTGGYGYTF
NA,TRBV5-1,17,NA,TRBJ2-1,TGCGCCAGCAGCTTGTATGGCCTAGCTAGCTCCTACAATGAGCAGTTCTTC,CASSLYGLASSYNEQFF
NA,TRBV14,15,TRBD2,TRBJ2-7,TGTGCCAGCAGCCAAGGACTAGCGGGAGGACACGAGCAGTACTTC,CASSQGLAGGHEQYF
NA,TRBV5-6,12,NA,TRBJ2-7,TGTGCCAGCAGCGCATGGGCCTACGAGCAGTACTTC,CASSAWAYEQYF
once,TRBV5-4,14,TRBD1,TRBJ2-5,TGTGCCAGCAGCTTGGGGACAGGGCCAGAGACCCAGTACTTC,CASSLGTGPETQYF
NA,TRBV30,11,NA,TRBJ2-1,TGTGCCTGGAGTCCGGAGAATGAGCAGTTCTTC,CAWSPENEQFF
few,TRBV5-1,11,NA,TRBJ2-7,TGCGCCAGCAGCTCAAACTACGAGCAGTACTTC,CASSSNYEQYF
NA,TRBV18,13,NA,TRBJ2-7,TGTGCCAGCTCACCACGACAGACCGACGAGCAGTACTTC,CASSPRQTDEQYF
NA,TRBV5-1,15,NA,TRBJ2-7,TGCGCCAGCAGCTTGATGGACAGCATTACCTACGAGCAGTACTTC,CASSLMDSITYEQYF
NA,TRBV4-3,15,NA,TRBJ1-2,TGCGCCAGCAGCCCGGGACAATCACTACCTTATGGCTACACCTTC,CASSPGQSLPYGYTF
NA,TRBV19,15,NA,TRBJ1-6,TGTGCCAGTAGTAACGCGCGGGGGATTAATTCACCCCTCCACTTT,CASSNARGINSPLHF